A single sample is the source of the 5 T cell receptor beta chains below, sequenced in a study of shared clonotypes between healthy human individuals. Sequenced by immunoSEQ multiplex PCR; TCRdb stores in-frame clones only, minus some. The table has approximately 2.5 million clones, 93% seen once; the top ten hold 0.36%. What was sequenced was naive CD4+ T cells from PBMCs. Sample subset: CD45RA+ positively selected. These receptors came from a man between 18 and 29 years old in good health. Some clones in this sample may be carry-over from other donors' samples.

V usage is TRBV4-2 and J usage is TRBJ2-7; 7 bases are a match to TRBD1. Germline loops: CDR1 LGHNA, CDR2 YNFKEQ. The CDR3 sequence is 15 residues long. Trimming cost V 0 bases and J 7 bases; bases outside gene matches: 9. In nucleotides, the CDR3 is TGTGCCAGCAGCCAAGACGCAGACAGGGTGGGAGAGCAGTACTTC. It codes for CASSQDADRVGEQYF.

The gene calls are TRBV19 and TRBJ1-2; possibly TRBD1 for D (6 bases). The CDR3 totals 16 residues. Per the germline V gene, CDR1 is LNHDA and CDR2 is SQIVND (reference sequence). Trimming took 5 bases from V and 4 from J, leaving 20 bases between them. CDR3: CASSPRQWTALYGYTF. The CDR3 bases are TGTGCCAGTAGTCCGCGACAATGGACAGCGCTCTATGGCTACACCTTC. Full variable domain (missing parts from reference TRBV19 and TRBJ1-2): DGGITQSPKYLFRKEGQNVTLSCEQNLNHDAMYWYRQDPGQGLRLIYYSQIVNDFQKGDIAEGYSVSREKKESFPLTVTSAQKNPTAFYLCASSPRQWTALYGYTFGSGTRLTVV.

The V gene is TRBV18, the J gene TRBJ2-3, with 7 positions matching TRBD1. The germline gives CDR1 KGHSH, CDR2 LQKENI. The CDR3 has 16 amino acids. V trimming: 6 bases; J trimming: 2 bases; junction bases outside the gene matches: 11. The CDR3 bases are TGTGCCAGCTCGCTCATACGGACAGGAAACACAGATACGCAGTATTTT. Residues: CASSLIRTGNTDTQYF.

This sequence joins TRBV27 and TRBJ1-4, with D possibly TRBD1 on 5 matching bases. In germline, CDR1 is MNHEY, CDR2 SMNVEV (reference sequence). CDR3 length: 14 amino acids. V lost 1 base and J 6 bases, leaving 9 bases between the germline ends. The CDR3 sequence: CASSLWPRDEKLFF. CDR3 DNA: TGTGCCAGCAGTTTATGGCCCAGGGATGAAAAACTGTTTTTT.

DNA for the CDR3: TGTGCCAGTAGTAGCCAGTTTTTGGGCTCGAATCAGCCCCAGCATTTT. Protein product: CASSSQFLGSNQPQHF. The V call is TRBV19, the J call TRBJ1-5; D unresolved. This CDR3 has 16 amino acids. Germline V gives CDR1 LNHDA, CDR2 SQIVND (reference sequence). Deletions cut 4 bases from V and 4 bases from J, with 17 bases between.